The 19 T cell receptor beta chains below were found in one sample sequenced in a study of blood T cell repertoires in COVID-19. Produced via immunoSEQ multiplex PCR; TCRdb's table is partial and in-frame only. The sample contains approximately 120,000 clones, 84% of which appear only once. The sequenced material came from peripheral blood. The receptors here all came from a human donor in a cohort sampled during active COVID-19.

This chain links TRBV27 with TRBJ1-3; no clear D. Germline V CDR1 and CDR2: MNHEY, SMNVEV (reference sequence). CDR3 size: 12 residues. The germline V and J ends were trimmed by 6 bases and 1 base, with 4 bases remaining between them. DNA for the CDR3: TGTGCCAGCAGCGGGTCTGGAAACACCATATATTTT. Translating gives CASSGSGNTIYF.

This clone was recorded once. The V gene is TRBV4-1, the J gene TRBJ1-5; maybe TRBD1 (5 bases). CDR1 is MGHRA and CDR2 is YSYEKL in the germline V gene. The CDR3 length is 18 residues. V was clipped by 1 base and J by 0 bases, with 16 bases between them. DNA for the CDR3: TGCGCCAGCAGCCAAGCCGGTTCCGGGGGAGTTAGCAATCAGCCCCAGCATTTT. Protein: CASSQAGSGGVSNQPQHF.

V and J are TRBV5-8 and TRBJ2-7; possibly TRBD2 for D (5 bases). Germline CDR1 SGHTS, CDR2 YDEGEE. There are 14 residues in the CDR3. Trimming left V 2 bases short and J 2 bases short, with 11 bases between. Here the CDR3 reads CASSLSPGTYEQYF. CDR3 nucleotide sequence: TGTGCCAGCAGCTTATCACCCGGGACCTACGAGCAGTACTTC.

The chain is built from TRBV24-1 and TRBJ2-3; 14 positions agree with TRBD2. Per germline, CDR1 KGHDR and CDR2 SFDVKD. V dropped 9 bases and J dropped 1; count of bases not matched to a gene: 11. This CDR3 contains 18 residues. The CDR3 coding sequence is TGTGCCACCGCCTCGGGGACTAGCGGGGGCCCACGCACAGATACGCAGTATTTT. Translated, it gives CATASGTSGGPRTDTQYF.

V gene TRBV10-3 combines with J gene TRBJ2-3; no firm D call. The CDR3 consists of 10 residues. Deletions cut 10 bases from V and 6 bases from J, with 8 bases between. The germline CDR1 and CDR2 sequences are ENHRY and SYGVKD. Here the CDR3 reads CATGEDTQYF. In DNA, the CDR3 is TGTGCCACTGGAGAGGATACGCAGTATTTT.

This clone was recorded only once. The rearrangement uses TRBV29-1 and TRBJ2-7, with 9 bases lining up with TRBD1. The CDR3 runs 14 residues. V lost 4 bases to trimming and J lost 1 base; unmatched junction nucleotides: 5. Germline V gene data show CDR1 as SQVTM and CDR2 as ANQGSEA. The CDR3 reads CSVGGQGTSYEQYF. DNA of the CDR3: TGCAGCGTTGGGGGACAGGGTACTTCCTACGAGCAGTACTTC.

In this sample, this clone turned up once. V gene TRBV5-5 combines with J gene TRBJ1-2; TRBD1 is a possible D gene (5 bases). The CDR3 extends over 14 amino acids. Germline loops: CDR1 SGHKS, CDR2 YYEKEE (reference sequence). Trimming pared 4 bases from V and 3 bases from J, leaving 13 bases between. The CDR3 sequence is CASSPRAGDYGYTF. As DNA, the CDR3 is TGTGCCAGCAGCCCACGAGCGGGGGACTATGGCTACACCTTC.

The J gene is TRBJ1-1, the V gene TRBV6-5; 8 nucleotides line up with TRBD1. Per the germline V gene, CDR1 is MNHEY and CDR2 is SVGAGI. The junction had 9 bases not matched to a gene; V was cut back by 2 bases and J by 4 bases. The CDR3 has 16 residues. CDR3 DNA: TGTGCCAGCAGTTACGGAACCACAGGGGGGGGCACTGAAGCTTTCTTT. It codes for CASSYGTTGGGTEAFF.

The CDR3 nucleotides are TGTGCCAGCAGGGATCCGGGACAGGGTTCTTCGGCCCTCCACTTT. It encodes CASRDPGQGSSALHF. V gene TRBV6-5 combines with J gene TRBJ1-6; 9 bases agree with TRBD1. Germline CDR1 is MNHEY and CDR2 is SVGAGI. This CDR3 comprises 15 residues. The V segment lost 6 bases and the J segment 14 bases; nucleotides outside the gene matches: 14.

J is TRBJ2-1 and V is TRBV20-1; 9 bases fit TRBD2. Unmatched junction bases numbered 4, after V lost 3 bases and J lost 1 base. This CDR3 region has 15 residues. CDR1 is DFQATT, CDR2 SNEGSKA, per germline (reference sequence). The CDR3 here is CSASPSGGSYNEQFF. The CDR3 bases are TGCAGTGCTAGTCCCAGCGGGGGGTCCTACAATGAGCAGTTCTTC.

This chain uses TRBV27 with TRBJ2-1, with 9 bases lining up with TRBD2. This CDR3 has 16 amino acids. Looked up from germline, CDR1 is MNHEY and CDR2 is SMNVEV (reference sequence). Trimming at V came to 5 bases and at J to 9 bases, leaving 14 bases not matched to a gene. CDR3 region: CASSPDGWRGGGEQFF. CDR3 nucleotide sequence: TGTGCCAGCAGTCCCGATGGATGGCGGGGGGGTGGTGAGCAGTTCTTC.

The J gene is TRBJ2-7, the V gene TRBV5-1; 10 bases fit TRBD2. The CDR3 is made up of 15 amino acids. CDR1 SGHRS and CDR2 YFSETQ come from the germline V gene. V lost 2 bases and J lost 5; bases outside the gene matches: 7. The CDR3 loop reads CASSLRLAGDHEQYF. CDR3 bases: TGCGCCAGCAGCTTAAGGCTAGCGGGGGACCACGAGCAGTACTTC.

The rearrangement joins TRBV5-1 to TRBJ1-4; TRBD1 agrees at 8 bases. The CDR3 consists of 14 residues. In germline, CDR1 is SGHRS, CDR2 YFSETQ. Trimming took 5 bases from V and 7 from J; bases not matched to a gene: 7. CDR3 bases: TGCGCCAGCAGGCCGATAACAGGGGGTGAAAAACTGTTTTTT. Amino acids: CASRPITGGEKLFF.

The rearrangement links TRBV30 to TRBJ1-4; D is unresolved. This CDR3 contains 13 residues. V lost 4 bases to trimming and J lost 3 bases, with 9 bases between them. CDR1 and CDR2 from the germline V gene are GTSNPN and SVGIG (reference sequence). In nucleotides, the CDR3 is TGTGCCTGGAAGCCGGTTTCTAATGAAAAACTGTTTTTT. It yields the protein CAWKPVSNEKLFF.

The genes are TRBV18 and TRBJ2-7, with 9 bases lining up with TRBD2. V lost 3 bases to trimming and J lost 4 bases; unmatched junction nucleotides: 10. The CDR3 spans 16 residues. Germline CDR1 and CDR2: KGHSH and LQKENI. The CDR3 DNA is TGTGCCAGCTCACCGGGAGGCGGGGGGGCTTCGTACGAGCAGTACTTC. Residues: CASSPGGGGASYEQYF.

This chain joins TRBV6-5 and TRBJ1-2; D is undetermined. The ends were cut back, 6 bases at V and 0 bases at J, with 11 bases in the middle. CDR1 and CDR2 from the germline V gene are MNHEY and SVGAGI. The CDR3 is 14 amino acids. CDR3 bases: TGTGCCAGCAGACCTGGCCCAGCTAACTATGGCTACACCTTC. Residues: CASRPGPANYGYTF.

The chain is built from TRBV5-1 and TRBJ2-3; possible D gene TRBD1, 6 bases. Deletions cut 8 bases from V and 4 bases from J, with 20 bases between. The CDR3 contains 15 residues. Germline V gives CDR1 SGHRS, CDR2 YFSETQ. The CDR3 nucleotides are TGCGCCAGTTACAGGGTCCCCGACCAGTCAGATACGCAGTATTTT. Its translation is CASYRVPDQSDTQYF.

The V call is TRBV29-1, the J call TRBJ1-1, with TRBD1 as a possible D gene (5 bases). The CDR3 runs 15 residues. Looked up from germline, CDR1 is SQVTM and CDR2 is ANQGSEA. The V end lost 3 bases, the J end lost 0 bases, and 14 bases lay between the germline ends. CDR3 protein: CSVEAGMSVNTEAFF. The DNA for the CDR3 is TGCAGCGTTGAGGCAGGGATGAGCGTGAACACTGAAGCTTTCTTT.

The chain combines TRBV3-1 (or the pseudogene TRBV3-2) with TRBJ2-1; a weak D match, TRBD2 (6 bases). This CDR3 contains 15 residues. From germline, CDR1 is LGHDT and CDR2 YNNKEL (reference sequence). Trimming removed 0 bases from V and 5 bases from J, with 11 bases in between. The CDR3 nucleotides read TGTGCCAGCAGCCAAGATCCGGGGAGGCACAATGAGCAGTTCTTC. Its translation: CASSQDPGRHNEQFF.